These T cell receptor beta chains were read from a single sample in a study of Ad26.COV2.S vaccination and SARS-CoV-2 variants. TCRdb's copy holds only in-frame clones and misses some; the assay was immunoSEQ multiplex PCR. The repertoire includes about 330,000 clones, 90% of them detected once, and over 5% sits in the top ten. The specimen was peripheral blood, collected in a trial of Ad26.COV2.S vaccine versus placebo. The receptors shown here come from a person between 18 and 65 years old who received the Ad26.COV2.S COVID-19 vaccine or a placebo. CDR3s include the opening cysteine and the closing phenylalanine or tryptophan. Clone size appears in some rows only: once, few, many, or a class for an expanded clone.

V gene,clone size,J gene,CDR3 length,CDR3 protein
TRBV2,.,TRBJ2-5,13,CASSEYPSETQYF
TRBV5-1,.,TRBJ2-3,14,CASSFNGGTDTQYF
TRBV2,.,TRBJ2-3,21,CASYQKLTGTEGPSSTDTQYF
TRBV7-2,.,TRBJ1-1,14,CASSLSLMNTEAFF
TRBV5-4,.,TRBJ1-5,16,CASLPVGANFDQPQHF
TRBV2,.,TRBJ1-3,13,CASSSDRENTIYF
TRBV3-1/TRBV3-2,.,TRBJ1-5,14,CASSQEEVGQPQHF
TRBV19,.,TRBJ1-1,12,CASTDGNTEAFF
TRBV6-5,.,TRBJ1-1,13,CASVSGTNTEAFF
TRBV7-3,.,TRBJ2-1,17,CASSLWQGALHYNEQFF
TRBV2,few,TRBJ1-2,15,CASNQEGTGNYGYTF
TRBV13,.,TRBJ2-2,13,CASREGNTGELFF
TRBV7-3,.,TRBJ2-1,12,CASSPSGGEQFF
TRBV14,.,TRBJ2-5,12,CASSSSWKTQYF
TRBV4-3,.,TRBJ2-7,16,CASSQDMGSEVYEQYF
TRBV11-2,.,TRBJ1-2,14,CASSPLQGEYGYTF
TRBV9,.,TRBJ2-7,13,CASSVEARGEQYF
TRBV6-2/TRBV6-3,.,TRBJ2-1,15,CASSWGLAGLQEQFF
TRBV5-1,.,TRBJ1-2,14,CASSTGQGAYGYTF
TRBV5-1,.,TRBJ2-5,15,CASRADQRGRETQYF
TRBV19,once,TRBJ1-2,17,CASNDMETGGLGDGYTF
TRBV6-4,.,TRBJ2-3,13,CASRAGTTDTQYF
TRBV10-2,.,TRBJ1-5,13,CASSDVFEQPQHF
TRBV27,.,TRBJ1-5,16,CASSLLGLSSNQPQHF
TRBV6-5,.,TRBJ2-2,13,CASRGAATGELFF
TRBV3-1/TRBV3-2,once,TRBJ1-2,15,CASSPTPGQNYGYTF
TRBV15,.,TRBJ2-1,15,CATSTTGTPRSEQFF
TRBV18,.,TRBJ1-5,18,CASSPIPGQGLGNQPQHF